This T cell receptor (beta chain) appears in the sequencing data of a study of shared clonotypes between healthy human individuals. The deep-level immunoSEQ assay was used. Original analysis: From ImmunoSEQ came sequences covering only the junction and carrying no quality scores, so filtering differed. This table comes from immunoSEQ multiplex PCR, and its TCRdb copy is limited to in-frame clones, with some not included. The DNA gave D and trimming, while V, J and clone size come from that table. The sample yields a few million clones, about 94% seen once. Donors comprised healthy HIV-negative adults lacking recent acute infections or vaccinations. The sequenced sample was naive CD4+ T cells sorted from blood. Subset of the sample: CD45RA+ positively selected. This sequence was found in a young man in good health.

The CDR3 region is CAISPRPGTGLEQYF. The CDR3 DNA is TGTGCCATCAGCCCTCGTCCCGGGACAGGGCTCGAGCAGTACTTC. The rearrangement joins TRBV10-3 to TRBJ2-7; 9 bases match TRBD1. Germline V gene sequence: CDR1 ENHRY, CDR2 SYGVKD. J lost 6 bases, V lost 6 bases, and 12 bases had no gene match. This CDR3 contains 15 residues.